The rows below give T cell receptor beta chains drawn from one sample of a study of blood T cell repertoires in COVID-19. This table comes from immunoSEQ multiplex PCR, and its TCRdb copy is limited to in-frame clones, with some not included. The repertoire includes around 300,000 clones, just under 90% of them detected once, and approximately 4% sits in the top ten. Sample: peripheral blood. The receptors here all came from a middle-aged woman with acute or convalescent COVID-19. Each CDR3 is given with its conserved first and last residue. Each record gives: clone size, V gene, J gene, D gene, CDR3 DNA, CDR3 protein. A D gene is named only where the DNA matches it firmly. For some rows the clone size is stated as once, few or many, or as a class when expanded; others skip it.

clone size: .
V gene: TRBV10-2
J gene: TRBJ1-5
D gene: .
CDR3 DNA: TGCGCCAGCAGTGAGACCGGACTTAGCAATCAGCCCCAGCATTTT
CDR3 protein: CASSETGLSNQPQHF

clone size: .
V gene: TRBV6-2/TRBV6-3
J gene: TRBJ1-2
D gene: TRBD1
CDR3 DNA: TGTGCCAGCAGTTATCTACGACAGGGGGCACGGAATGGCTACACCTTC
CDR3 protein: CASSYLRQGARNGYTF

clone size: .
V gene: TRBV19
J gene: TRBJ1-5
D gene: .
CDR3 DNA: TGTGCCAGTAGTACCGGGATAGACAATCAGCCCCAGCATTTT
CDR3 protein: CASSTGIDNQPQHF

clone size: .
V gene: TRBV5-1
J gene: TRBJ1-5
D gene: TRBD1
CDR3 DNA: TGCGCCAGCAGCCCGGGGACAGGGAATCAGCCCCAGCATTTT
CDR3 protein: CASSPGTGNQPQHF

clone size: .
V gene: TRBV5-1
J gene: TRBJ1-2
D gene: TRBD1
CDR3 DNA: TGCGCCAGCAGCTCCAGGGGGGATTCTGACTATGGCTACACCTTC
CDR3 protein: CASSSRGDSDYGYTF

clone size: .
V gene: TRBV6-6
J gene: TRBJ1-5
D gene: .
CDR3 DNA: TGTGCCAGCAGTTACGAGACAAAGAATCAGCCTCAGCATTTT
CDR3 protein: CASSYETKNQPQHF

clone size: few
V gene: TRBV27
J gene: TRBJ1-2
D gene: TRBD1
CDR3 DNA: TGTGCCAGCAGTTCTACAGGGGTTCCTACCCTCTATGGCTACACCTTC
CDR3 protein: CASSSTGVPTLYGYTF

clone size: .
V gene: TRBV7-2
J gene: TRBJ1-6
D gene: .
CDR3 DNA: TGTGCCAGCAGCTTAGGGGGCATAATCGATTCACCCCTCCACTTT
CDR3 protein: CASSLGGIIDSPLHF

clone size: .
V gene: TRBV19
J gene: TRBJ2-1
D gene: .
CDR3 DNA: TGTGCCAGTAGTACCTACGTGGCGGGTCCCTCCTACAATGAGCAGTTCTTC
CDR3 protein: CASSTYVAGPSYNEQFF

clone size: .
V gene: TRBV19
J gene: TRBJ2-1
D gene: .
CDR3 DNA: TGTGCCAGTAGTACGGGGACAACCAGCTCCTACAATGAGCAGTTCTTC
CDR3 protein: CASSTGTTSSYNEQFF

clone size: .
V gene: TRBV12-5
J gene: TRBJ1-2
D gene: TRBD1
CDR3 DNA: TGTGCTAGTGGTTTTACAGGGGAGAGTAACTATGGCTACACCTTC
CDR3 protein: CASGFTGESNYGYTF

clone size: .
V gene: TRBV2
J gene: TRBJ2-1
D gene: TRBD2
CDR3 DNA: TGTGCCAGCAGTGAGCGGGGGGGACCCTACAATGAGCAGTTCTTC
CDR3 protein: CASSERGGPYNEQFF

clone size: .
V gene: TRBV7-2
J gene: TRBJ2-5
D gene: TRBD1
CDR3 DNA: TGTGCCAGCAGCCCAAATCAGGGGGCGCGAGAGACCCAGTACTTC
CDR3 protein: CASSPNQGARETQYF

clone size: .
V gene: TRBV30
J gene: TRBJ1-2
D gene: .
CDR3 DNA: TGTGCCTGGAGTCAGGGGTCATACTATGGCTACACCTTC
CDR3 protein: CAWSQGSYYGYTF

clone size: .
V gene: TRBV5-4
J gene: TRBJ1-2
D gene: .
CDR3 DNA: TGTGCCAGCAGCTTGATCGGGGGTCATGGCTACACCTTC
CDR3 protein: CASSLIGGHGYTF

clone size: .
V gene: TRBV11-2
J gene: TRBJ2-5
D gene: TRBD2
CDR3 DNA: TGTGCCAGCAGCCTTAGCGGGGGTGAGACCCAGTACTTC
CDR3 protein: CASSLSGGETQYF

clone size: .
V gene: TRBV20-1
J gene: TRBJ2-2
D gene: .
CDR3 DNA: TGCAGTGCTCCCAGGGCCGGGGAGCTGTTTTTT
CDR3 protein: CSAPRAGELFF

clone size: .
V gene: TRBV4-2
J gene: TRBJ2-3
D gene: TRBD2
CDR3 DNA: TGTGCCAGCAGCCCCTACCCTAGCGGCTCTAGCACAGATACGCAGTATTTT
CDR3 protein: CASSPYPSGSSTDTQYF

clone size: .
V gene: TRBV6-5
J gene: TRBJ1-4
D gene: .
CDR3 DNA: TGTGCCAGCGGCGGATCGTTAGGTGAAAAACTGTTTTTT
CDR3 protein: CASGGSLGEKLFF

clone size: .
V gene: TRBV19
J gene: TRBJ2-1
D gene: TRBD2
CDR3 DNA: TGTGCCACCGCGAAACTAGCGGGGCATTACAATGAGCAGTTCTTC
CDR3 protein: CATAKLAGHYNEQFF

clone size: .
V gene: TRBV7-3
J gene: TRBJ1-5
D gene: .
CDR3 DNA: TGTGCCAGCAGCTTCCCCGTAGCTGTAGGGGGAGATGGCAATCAGCCCCAGCATTTT
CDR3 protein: CASSFPVAVGGDGNQPQHF

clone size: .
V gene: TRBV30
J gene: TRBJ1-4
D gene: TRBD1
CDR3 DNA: TGTGCCTGGCAGGGGGTTGGTAATGAAAAACTGTTTTTT
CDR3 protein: CAWQGVGNEKLFF

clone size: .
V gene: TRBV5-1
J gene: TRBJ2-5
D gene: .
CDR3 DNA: TGCGCCAGCAGCTTTAGCGGTACCTCCCAAGAGACCCAGTACTTC
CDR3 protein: CASSFSGTSQETQYF

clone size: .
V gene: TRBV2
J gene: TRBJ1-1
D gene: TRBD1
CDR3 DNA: TGTGCCAGCAGTGATCCGGGACAGGGTTGGAACACTGAAGCTTTCTTT
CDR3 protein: CASSDPGQGWNTEAFF

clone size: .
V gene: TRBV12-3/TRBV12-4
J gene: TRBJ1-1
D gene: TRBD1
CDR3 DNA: TGTGCCAGCGGGGGACAGACGAACACTGAAGCTTTCTTT
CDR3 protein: CASGGQTNTEAFF

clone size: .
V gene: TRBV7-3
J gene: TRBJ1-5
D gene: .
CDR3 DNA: TGTGCCAGCAGCCTCCTGGGGGGTAGCAATCAGCCCCAGCATTTT
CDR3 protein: CASSLLGGSNQPQHF

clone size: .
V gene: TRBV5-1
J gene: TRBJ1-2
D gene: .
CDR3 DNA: TGCGCCAGCAGCCCGGTGGGGGGGGCAGATGGCTACACCTTC
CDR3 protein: CASSPVGGADGYTF

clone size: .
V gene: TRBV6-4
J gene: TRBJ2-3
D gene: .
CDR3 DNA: TGTGCCAGCAGTCCGGCGCAGGGCCACGCAACAGATACGCAGTATTTT
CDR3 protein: CASSPAQGHATDTQYF